This TCR beta chain was sequenced in a study of CD8 T cells in Susac syndrome (dated by TCRdb to between 2018 and 2020). A note on the overall study: Among the sequenced Susac syndrome patients, 5 or 6 had clinically active disease and 8 or 9 were in clinical remission. At the time of blood withdrawal, Susac syndrome patients were either therapy-naive, taking corticosteroids (with some also receiving IVIg), or on IVIg alone. The study used repertoire sequencing to test whether antigen drove CD8+ T cell activation and differentiation in Susac syndrome.

This clonotype appeared once. The antigen this receptor binds is unknown. No qualities accompany the bases; no much larger clone lies one base away. Support from one read is weak. RNA was extracted using the RNeasy kit, and about 0.45 to 1 microgram was reverse transcribed with random hexamers. TCR beta CDR3 regions were amplified with the immunoSEQ multiplex PCR assay covering 54 Vbeta and 13 Jbeta segments. Bias from PCR amplification was corrected by using a synthetic template baseline for primer optimization and for computational correction. The study's own analysis went as follows. Reads were annotated to V, D and J genes according to IMGT and were analyzed with immunoSEQ Analyzer, with only productive sequences retained. Clonality was computed as one minus Shannon entropy normalized by log2 of the number of productive unique sequences. Public and private clones were assessed among the 100 most prevalent clones of each patient and control. Susac-specific clones were defined as absent from healthy and MS cohorts, 1052 published viral clones and other ImmuneACCESS disease sequences. The public reads were reprocessed in TCRdb via fastp at Q25 and MiXCR, keeping in-frame beta chains. Identical CDR3 proteins give one entry, which carries the most common genes and DNA. Clone size and V and J calls follow TCRdb, not the original study. For this sample the table gives about 200,000 distinct CDR3 sequences, of which roughly nine tenths were detected only once. The top ten hold 0.087% of the sample.

In the germline V gene (reference sequence), CDR1 corresponds to DFQATT and CDR2 to SNEGSKA. Taken from cysteine to phenylalanine, the CDR3 has 15 residues. The CDR3 DNA has 45 bases and is translated from base 1. V is clipped by 0 bases and J by 7 bases, and the sequence between their germline boundaries is 15 bases long. Peripheral blood CD8+ and CD4+ T cells from healthy donors, Susac syndrome patients and multiple sclerosis patients were profiled by high-throughput TCR beta sequencing. The Susac syndrome patients fulfilled recently defined diagnostic criteria for definite or probable disease. Bulk CD8+ and CD4+ T cells were purified by magnetic negative isolation, while CD8+ TEMRA cells were enriched using FACS. Blood was collected in EDTA tubes and processed within 24 hours, with PBMCs isolated through density gradient centrifugation. PBMCs destined for TCR sequencing were cryopreserved in liquid nitrogen and later thawed in a 37 °C water bath. A purity of at least 90% was achieved for sorted or isolated CD4+, CD8+ and CD8+ TEMRA cells.

The paper's findings and limits, for the study overall: The study acknowledged that relatively few individuals were included in the TCR sequencing and HLA analysis. The CD4+ T cell repertoire of patients with Susac syndrome showed no detectable clonal expansion.

The clonotype originates from a human donor with Susac syndrome. The sample consisted of CD4+ T cells from PBMCs. The sequence joins TRBV20-1 to TRBJ2-2; the D segment could be TRBD1, given 7 matching bases. CDR3 reads: CSARDGSGGGGELFF. At the DNA level, the sequence is TGCAGTGCTAGAGATGGTTCAGGGGGAGGCGGGGAGCTGTTTTTT.